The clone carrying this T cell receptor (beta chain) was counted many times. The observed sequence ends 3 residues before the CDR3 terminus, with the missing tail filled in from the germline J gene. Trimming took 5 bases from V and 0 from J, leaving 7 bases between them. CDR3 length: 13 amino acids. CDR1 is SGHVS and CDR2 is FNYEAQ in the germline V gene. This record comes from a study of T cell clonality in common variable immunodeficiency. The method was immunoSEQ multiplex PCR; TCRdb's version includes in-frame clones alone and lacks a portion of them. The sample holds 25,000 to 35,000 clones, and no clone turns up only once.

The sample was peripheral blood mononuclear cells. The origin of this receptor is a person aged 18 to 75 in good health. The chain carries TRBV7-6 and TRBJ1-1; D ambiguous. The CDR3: CASSVDLNTEAFF. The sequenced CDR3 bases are TGTGCCAGCAGCGTGGACTTGAACACTGAA.